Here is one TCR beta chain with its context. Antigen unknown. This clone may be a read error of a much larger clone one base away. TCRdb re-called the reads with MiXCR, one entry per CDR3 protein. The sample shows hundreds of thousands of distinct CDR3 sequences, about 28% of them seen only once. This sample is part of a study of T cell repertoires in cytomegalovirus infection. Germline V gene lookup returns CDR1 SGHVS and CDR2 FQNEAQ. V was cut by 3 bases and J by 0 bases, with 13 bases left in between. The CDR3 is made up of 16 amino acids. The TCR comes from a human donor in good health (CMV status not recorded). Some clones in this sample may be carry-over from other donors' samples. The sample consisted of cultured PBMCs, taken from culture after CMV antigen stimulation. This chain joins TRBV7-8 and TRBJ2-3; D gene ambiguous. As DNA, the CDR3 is TGTGCCAGCAGCTTGATGCCCCTGCGGAGCACAGATACGCAGTATTTT. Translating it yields CASSLMPLRSTDTQYF.